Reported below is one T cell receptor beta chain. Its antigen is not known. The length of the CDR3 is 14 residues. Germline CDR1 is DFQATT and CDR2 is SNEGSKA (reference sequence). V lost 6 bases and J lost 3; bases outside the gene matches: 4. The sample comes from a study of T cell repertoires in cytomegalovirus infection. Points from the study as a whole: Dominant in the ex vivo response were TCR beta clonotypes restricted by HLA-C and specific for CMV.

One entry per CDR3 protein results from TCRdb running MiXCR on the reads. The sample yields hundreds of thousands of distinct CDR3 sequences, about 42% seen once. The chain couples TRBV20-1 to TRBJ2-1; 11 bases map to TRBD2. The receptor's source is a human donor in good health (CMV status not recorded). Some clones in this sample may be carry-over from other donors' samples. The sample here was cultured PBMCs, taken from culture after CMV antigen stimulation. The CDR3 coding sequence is TGCAGTGCACCCGGGACTAGCGGCTACAATGAGCAGTTCTTC. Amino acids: CSAPGTSGYNEQFF.